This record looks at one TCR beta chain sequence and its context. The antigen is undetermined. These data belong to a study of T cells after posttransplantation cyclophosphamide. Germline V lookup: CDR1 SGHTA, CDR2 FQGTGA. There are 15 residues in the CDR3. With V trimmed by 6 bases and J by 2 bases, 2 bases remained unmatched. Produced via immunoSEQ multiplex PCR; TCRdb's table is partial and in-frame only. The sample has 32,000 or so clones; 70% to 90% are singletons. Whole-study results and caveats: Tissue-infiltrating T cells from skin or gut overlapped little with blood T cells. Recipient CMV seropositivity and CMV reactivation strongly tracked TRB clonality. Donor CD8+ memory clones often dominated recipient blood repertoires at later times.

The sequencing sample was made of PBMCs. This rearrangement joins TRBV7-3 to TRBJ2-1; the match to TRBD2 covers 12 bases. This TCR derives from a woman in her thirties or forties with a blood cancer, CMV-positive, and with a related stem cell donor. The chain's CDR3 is CASSPSGGAYNEQFF. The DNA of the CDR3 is TGTGCCAGCAGTCCTAGCGGGGGGGCCTACAATGAGCAGTTCTTC.